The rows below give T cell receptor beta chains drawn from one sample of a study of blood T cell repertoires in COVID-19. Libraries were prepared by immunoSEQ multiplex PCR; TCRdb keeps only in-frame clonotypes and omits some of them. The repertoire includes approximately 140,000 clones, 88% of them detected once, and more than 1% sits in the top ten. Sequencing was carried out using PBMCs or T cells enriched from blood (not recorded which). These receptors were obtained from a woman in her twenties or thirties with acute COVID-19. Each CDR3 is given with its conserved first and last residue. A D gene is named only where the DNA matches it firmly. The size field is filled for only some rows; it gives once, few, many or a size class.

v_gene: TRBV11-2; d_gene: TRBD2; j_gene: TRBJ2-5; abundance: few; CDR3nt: TGTGCCAGCAGCCCCCTAGCGGGAGGGCCGGAGACCCAGTACTTC; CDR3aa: CASSPLAGGPETQYF
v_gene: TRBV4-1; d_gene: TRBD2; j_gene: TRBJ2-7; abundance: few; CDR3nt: TGCGCCAGCAGCTCACGACTAGCGGGAAATTACGAGCAGTACTTC; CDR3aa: CASSSRLAGNYEQYF
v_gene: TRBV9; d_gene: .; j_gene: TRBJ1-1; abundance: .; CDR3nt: TGTGCCAGCAGCGTAGCGGGTCCGGGCACTGAAGCTTTCTTT; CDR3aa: CASSVAGPGTEAFF
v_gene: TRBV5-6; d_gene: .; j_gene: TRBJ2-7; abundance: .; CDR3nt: TGTGCCAGCAGCTTGGACCTCGGGGTAGGGCAGCAGTACTTC; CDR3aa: CASSLDLGVGQQYF
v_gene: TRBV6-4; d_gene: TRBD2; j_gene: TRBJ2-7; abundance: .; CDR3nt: TGTGCCAGCAGCGCCCTCAACCGGGAGGGATGGCCCTACGAGCAGTACTTC; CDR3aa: CASSALNREGWPYEQYF
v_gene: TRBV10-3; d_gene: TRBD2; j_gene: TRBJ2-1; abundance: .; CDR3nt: TGTGCCATCACCGAGACTAGCGGGAGAAAAAATGAGCAGTTCTTC; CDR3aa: CAITETSGRKNEQFF
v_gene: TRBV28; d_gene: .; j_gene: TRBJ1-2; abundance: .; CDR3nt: TGTGCCAGCAGTTTAAACACCTTTAACTATGGCTACACCTTC; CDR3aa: CASSLNTFNYGYTF
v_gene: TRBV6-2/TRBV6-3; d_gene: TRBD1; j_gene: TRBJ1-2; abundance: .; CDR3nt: TGTGCCAGCAGTCCCCCCCCGGACAGGGGGCATGGCTACACCTTC; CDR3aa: CASSPPPDRGHGYTF
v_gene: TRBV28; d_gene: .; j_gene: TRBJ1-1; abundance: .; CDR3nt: TGTGCCAGCAGTCCCCGCGCGAACACTGAAGCTTTCTTT; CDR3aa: CASSPRANTEAFF
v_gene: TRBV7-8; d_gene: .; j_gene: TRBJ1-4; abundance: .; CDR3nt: TGTGCCAGCAGCTTAGGGCTAGAAGGTGAAAAACTGTTTTTT; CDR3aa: CASSLGLEGEKLFF
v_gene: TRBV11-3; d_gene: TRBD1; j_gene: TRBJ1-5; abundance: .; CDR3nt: TGTGCCAGAGGGGGCGAACCAAATCAGCCCCAGCATTTT; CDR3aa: CARGGEPNQPQHF
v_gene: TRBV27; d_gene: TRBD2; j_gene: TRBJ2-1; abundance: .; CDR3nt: TGTGCCACTATAGCGGGAGGGCCCGATAACCGGTTCCAATTTGAGCAGTTCTTC; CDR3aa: CATIAGGPDNRFQFEQFF
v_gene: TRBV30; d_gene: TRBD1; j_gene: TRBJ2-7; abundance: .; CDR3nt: TGTGCCTGGAGTGTACTACAGGGGGAGAACGAGCAGTACTTC; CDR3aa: CAWSVLQGENEQYF
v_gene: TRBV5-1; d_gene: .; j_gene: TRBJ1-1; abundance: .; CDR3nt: TGCGCCAGCAGCCCGGCGGGGCCTGAAGCTTTCTTT; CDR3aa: CASSPAGPEAFF
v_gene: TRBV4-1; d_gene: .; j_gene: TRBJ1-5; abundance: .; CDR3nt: TGCGCCAGCAAGAGAACCACAGGGACCAATCAGCCCCAGCATTTT; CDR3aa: CASKRTTGTNQPQHF
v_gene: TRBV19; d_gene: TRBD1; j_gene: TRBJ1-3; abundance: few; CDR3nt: TGTGCCAGTAGTATGGACAGGAAGGCTGGAAACACCATATATTTT; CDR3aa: CASSMDRKAGNTIYF
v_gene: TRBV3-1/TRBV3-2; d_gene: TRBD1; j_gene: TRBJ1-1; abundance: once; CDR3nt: TGTGCCAGCAGCCAAGTACAGGGGTGGGCTTTCTTT; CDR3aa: CASSQVQGWAFF
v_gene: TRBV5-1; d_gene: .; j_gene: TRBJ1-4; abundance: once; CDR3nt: TGCGCCAGCAGGCCCGGGGGTTTTACTAATGAAAAACTGTTTTTT; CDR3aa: CASRPGGFTNEKLFF